The 11 T cell receptor beta chains below were found in one sample sequenced in a study of T cell repertoires in cytomegalovirus infection. TCRdb ran MiXCR on the reads and lists one entry per CDR3 protein. This table holds 830,000 or so distinct CDR3 sequences, approximately 30% found once. Their recognized antigens are unknown. The source was cultured CD8+ T cells from PBMCs, collected from culture after CMV antigen stimulation. Every receptor here comes from a human donor in good health (CMV status not recorded). Some clones in this sample may be carry-over from other donors' samples.

The chain combines TRBV7-9 with TRBJ2-5; 9 positions match TRBD2. The germline CDR1 and CDR2 sequences are SEHNR and FQNEAQ (reference sequence). The CDR3 is 15 residues long. The trim removed 8 bases at V and 4 bases at J, leaving 11 bases unmatched. The DNA of the CDR3 is TGTGCCAGCGCGGGGTCCGGAGCGGGGGGAGAGACCCAGTACTTC. Translating gives CASAGSGAGGETQYF.

This clonotype was counted a single time. V gene TRBV29-1 combines with J gene TRBJ2-1; 9 bases are a match to TRBD1. J was trimmed by 12 bases and V by 6 bases; bases with no gene match: 15. CDR1 and CDR2 (germline): SQVTM, ANQGSEA. This CDR3 contains 14 residues. CDR3 nucleotides: TGCAGCGTACTACCGGGACAGGGCCCAGTTGTGCAGTTCTTC. This encodes CSVLPGQGPVVQFF.

In its sample, this clonotype was seen a few times. The chain combines TRBV6-5 with TRBJ2-1; possibly TRBD1 for D (7 bases). Looked up from germline, CDR1 is MNHEY and CDR2 is SVGAGI. The V and J ends lost 4 bases and 2 bases respectively, with 12 bases between them. There are 15 residues in the CDR3. The DNA for the CDR3 is TGTGCCAGCAGTTCAGGGGGGACTCCCTACAATGAGCAGTTCTTC. Its protein is CASSSGGTPYNEQFF.

The chain has TRBV5-1 and TRBJ2-3; D gene ambiguous. Germline values: CDR1 SGHRS, CDR2 YFSETQ. V dropped 4 bases and J dropped 2 bases, with 14 bases sitting between them. This CDR3 contains 15 residues. This chain's CDR3 is CASSLRTDSTDTQYF. CDR3 bases: TGCGCCAGCAGCCTCCGGACGGATTCCACAGATACGCAGTATTTT.

About this clonotype itself: Relative to the germline gene, one junction end is altered; a read error may explain this. The chain combines TRBV4-1 with TRBJ2-5, with 8 bases fitting TRBD2. The CDR3 runs to 17 residues. Germline assignment: CDR1 MGHRA and CDR2 YSYEKL. The CDR3 protein is CASSQDSAGAFQETQYF. The CDR3 DNA reads TGTGCCAGCAGCCAAGATTCAGCGGGGGCCTTCCAAGAGACCCAGTACTTC.

The chain combines TRBV6-2 or TRBV6-3 with TRBJ2-1; D is perhaps TRBD1 or TRBD2 (5 bases each). V lost 0 bases, J lost 4 bases, and 28 bases lay in between. The germline V gene has CDR1 MNHEY and CDR2 SVGEGT. The CDR3 is 21 amino acids. The CDR3 sequence: CASSYSARGMTIGKEYNEQFF. CDR3 DNA: TGTGCCAGCAGTTACTCGGCGAGGGGAATGACGATTGGGAAGGAATACAATGAGCAGTTCTTC.

This clonotype was seen only a few times. The chain carries TRBV6-6 and TRBJ2-3; maybe TRBD1 (6 bases). The CDR3 consists of 15 residues. V lost 8 bases, J lost 6 bases, and 21 bases lay in between. The germline CDR1 and CDR2 sequences are MNHNY and SVGAGI (reference sequence). The CDR3 is CASGARDTPVDTQYF. CDR3 sequence (DNA): TGTGCCAGCGGGGCCCGGGACACTCCCGTTGATACGCAGTATTTT.

This clonotype appeared a few times. The chain joins TRBV11-2 to TRBJ1-6; D not resolved. The V end was cut by 5 bases, the J end by 9 bases, with 14 bases between. This CDR3 region has 14 residues. The germline CDR1 and CDR2 sequences are SGHAT and FQNNGV. The CDR3 DNA reads TGTGCCAGCAGCCCCCCGGCCTCAGGTTCACCCCTCCACTTT. The encoded protein is CASSPPASGSPLHF.

This clonotype was seen repeatedly, ten times or more. The V gene is TRBV19, the J gene TRBJ2-7; 10 positions agree with TRBD1. There are 17 residues in the CDR3. Germline V gene lookup returns CDR1 LNHDA and CDR2 SQIVND (reference sequence). V trimming: 8 bases; J trimming: 0 bases; junction bases outside the gene matches: 13. Here the CDR3 DNA reads TGTGCCAGTTCGACAGGGGGCTTCCCACAGGGCTCCTACGAGCAGTACTTC. Encoded protein: CASSTGGFPQGSYEQYF.

This clonotype was seen a few times. This chain joins TRBV7-6 and TRBJ2-3; 11 bases match TRBD2. The junction had 7 bases not matched to a gene; V was cut back by 3 bases and J by 5 bases. The CDR3 contains 16 residues. Germline loops: CDR1 SGHVS, CDR2 FNYEAQ. The CDR3 sequence: CASSLNSGGVIDTQYF. The DNA for the CDR3 is TGTGCCAGCAGCTTGAATAGCGGGGGGGTGATAGATACGCAGTATTTT.

This clonotype showed up just once. This chain connects TRBV20-1 to TRBJ2-5; D call uncertain. V gave up 1 base and J gave up 2 bases, with 11 bases separating them. The length of the CDR3 is 14 residues. CDR1 is DFQATT and CDR2 is SNEGSKA in the germline V gene (reference sequence). CDR3 region: CSARGSGIQETQYF. In DNA, the CDR3 is TGCAGTGCTAGAGGTTCTGGAATTCAAGAGACCCAGTACTTC.